The 23 T cell receptor beta chains below were found in one sample sequenced in a study of OX40 agonist ivuxolimab in advanced cancers. Repertoires were generated with immunoSEQ multiplex PCR, while TCRdb's copy carries only in-frame clones and drops some. The sample lists roughly 28,000 clones; approximately 84% were seen once. The sample in question was CD4+ or CD8+ T cells sorted from blood, obtained in a trial of the OX40 agonist ivuxolimab. These receptors came from an adult with an advanced solid tumor such as melanoma, head and neck, liver or kidney cancer.

V gene TRBV19 combines with J gene TRBJ1-6; TRBD1 agrees at 7 bases. Germline values: CDR1 LNHDA, CDR2 SQIVND (reference sequence). The CDR3 totals 15 residues. J lost 10 bases, V lost 6 bases, and 12 bases had no gene match. This chain's CDR3 is CASSPYGGGTSPLHF. DNA of the CDR3: TGTGCCAGTAGCCCCTACGGAGGGGGCACGTCACCCCTCCACTTT. The full variable domain, in which reference TRBV19 and TRBJ1-6 provide the parts outside the CDR3, is DGGITQSPKYLFRKEGQNVTLSCEQNLNHDAMYWYRQDPGQGLRLIYYSQIVNDFQKGDIAEGYSVSREKKESFPLTVTSAQKNPTAFYLCASSPYGGGTSPLHFGNGTRLTVT.

The gene calls are TRBV27 and TRBJ2-2; D gene ambiguous. V lost 3 bases and J lost 4, with 3 bases in between. Germline lookup yields CDR1 MNHEY and CDR2 SMNVEV (reference sequence). This CDR3 spans 12 amino acids. The CDR3 protein is CASSFLTGELFF. In DNA form, the CDR3 reads TGTGCCAGCAGTTTCCTCACCGGGGAGCTGTTTTTT.

The rearrangement links TRBV9 to TRBJ1-1, with a tentative D call TRBD1 (5 bases). Trimming shortened V by 0 bases and J by 0 bases, and 15 bases separated the two germline ends. CDR1 is SGDLS, CDR2 YYNGEE, per germline. The CDR3 runs 17 residues. The CDR3 region is CASSVDPGWGMNTEAFF. CDR3 nucleotides: TGTGCCAGCAGCGTAGACCCAGGGTGGGGGATGAACACTGAAGCTTTCTTT.

The chain recombines TRBV27 with TRBJ2-6; tentative D call: TRBD2 (5 bases). The germline V gene encodes CDR1 MNHEY and CDR2 SMNVEV (reference sequence). The CDR3 loop spans 15 amino acids. The V end lost 3 bases, the J end lost 4 bases, and 10 bases lay between the germline ends. CDR3 DNA: TGTGCCAGCAGTTTTCTACCGGGAGGGGCCAACGTCCTGACTTTC. Protein product: CASSFLPGGANVLTF. Full variable domain (missing parts from reference TRBV27 and TRBJ2-6): EAQVTQNPRYLITVTGKKLTVTCSQNMNHEYMSWYRQDPGLGLRQIYYSMNVEVTDKGDVPEGYKVSRKEKRNFPLILESPSPNQTSLYFCASSFLPGGANVLTFGAGSRLTVL.

This chain uses TRBV5-1 with TRBJ1-5; D is perhaps TRBD1 (6 bases). Per germline, CDR1 SGHRS and CDR2 YFSETQ. CDR3 length equals 16 residues. V was clipped by 4 bases and J by 3 bases, with 17 bases between them. CDR3: CASSPPAGTINQPQHF. As DNA, the CDR3 is TGCGCCAGCAGCCCACCTGCCGGGACAATCAATCAGCCCCAGCATTTT.

The chain joins TRBV29-1 to TRBJ2-1; 7 nucleotides line up with TRBD1. Germline V lookup: CDR1 SQVTM, CDR2 ANQGSEA. V trimming: 3 bases; J trimming: 2 bases; junction bases outside the gene matches: 13. The CDR3 length is 17 residues. This CDR3 is CSVDKAARTGPYNEQFF. In DNA form, the CDR3 reads TGCAGCGTTGATAAGGCCGCCAGGACAGGACCCTACAATGAGCAGTTCTTC.

The rearrangement joins TRBV28 to TRBJ2-7; the D gene is possibly TRBD2 (6 bases). Trimming left V 6 bases short and J 2 bases short, with 17 bases between. The length of the CDR3 is 15 residues. Germline V lookup: CDR1 MDHEN, CDR2 SYDVKM. The CDR3 DNA reads TGTGCCAGCAGGCCGTGGGGGGACTCTACCTACGAGCAGTACTTC. It is translated as CASRPWGDSTYEQYF.

This rearrangement joins TRBV2 to TRBJ2-2, with D uncertain. The CDR3 consists of 13 residues. CDR1 SNHLY and CDR2 FYNNEI come from the germline V gene. The V end was cut by 7 bases, the J end by 1 base, with 7 bases between. CDR3 in amino acids: CASIPENTGELFF. The CDR3 nucleotides read TGTGCCAGCATACCCGAGAACACCGGGGAGCTGTTTTTT.

The V call is TRBV29-1, the J call TRBJ2-5, with D perhaps TRBD1 (5 bases). Germline CDR1 SQVTM, CDR2 ANQGSEA. V lost 3 bases and J lost 2, with 10 bases in between. The CDR3 length is 13 residues. CDR3 DNA sequence: TGCAGCGTTGAGTGGACATTGCAAGAGACCCAGTACTTC. Protein sequence: CSVEWTLQETQYF.

The chain couples TRBV5-5 to TRBJ2-7; D gene unclear. The ends were cut back, 3 bases at V and 1 base at J, with 5 bases in the middle. In germline, CDR1 is SGHKS, CDR2 YYEKEE (reference sequence). The CDR3 runs to 12 residues. The CDR3 is CASSYDSYEQYF. CDR3 coding DNA: TGTGCCAGCAGCTACGATTCCTACGAGCAGTACTTC.

The gene calls are TRBV27 and TRBJ2-7; 7 bases line up with TRBD1. The CDR3 totals 14 residues. With 6 bases clipped from V and 6 bases from J, the junction kept 11 bases outside the gene matches. The germline V gene encodes CDR1 MNHEY and CDR2 SMNVEV (reference sequence). CDR3 coding DNA: TGTGCCAGCAGCCCTGACAGGGTGCCTTCCGAGCAGTACTTC. Translated, it gives CASSPDRVPSEQYF.

The V gene is TRBV7-7, the J gene TRBJ2-7; possibly TRBD1 or TRBD2 for D (5 bases each). The CDR3 has 18 residues. Trimming pared 5 bases from V and 1 base from J, leaving 24 bases between. The germline V gene encodes CDR1 SSHAT and CDR2 FNYEAQ (reference sequence). The DNA of the CDR3 is TGTGCCAGCAGCCGTCTGGTGAGGGGAGTTGGCGGTTCCTACGAGCAGTACTTC. As protein: CASSRLVRGVGGSYEQYF.

J is TRBJ1-1 and V is TRBV19; the D is unclear. The V end lost 3 bases, the J end lost 1 base, and 9 bases lay between the germline ends. This CDR3 contains 14 residues. Germline V gene sequence: CDR1 LNHDA, CDR2 SQIVND (reference sequence). CDR3 in DNA: TGTGCCAGTAGTATTTGGGGTCAGAACACTGAAGCTTTCTTT. Its protein is CASSIWGQNTEAFF.

This clone was seen only once. As DNA, the CDR3 is TGCGCCAGCAGCACCCCCGGGGCAGCTGGAAACACCATATATTTT. Translated: CASSTPGAAGNTIYF. The J gene is TRBJ1-3, the V gene TRBV4-1; TRBD1 is a possible D gene (5 bases). V was cut by 5 bases and J by 2 bases, with 13 bases left in between. CDR1 and CDR2 from the germline V gene are MGHRA and YSYEKL. The CDR3 sequence is 15 residues long.

The V and J genes are TRBV7-9 and TRBJ2-1, with D tentatively TRBD2 (5 bases). This CDR3 contains 17 residues. CDR1 is SEHNR, CDR2 FQNEAQ, per germline (reference sequence). Trimming shortened V by 3 bases and J by 5 bases, and 20 bases separated the two germline ends. The CDR3 loop reads CASSFSPAPGLDNEQFF. The DNA for the CDR3 is TGTGCCAGCAGCTTTTCACCCGCCCCCGGACTTGACAATGAGCAGTTCTTC.

The gene calls are TRBV7-9 and TRBJ2-4; TRBD2 might be the D (6 bases). The CDR3 loop spans 16 amino acids. Germline V CDR1 and CDR2: SEHNR, FQNEAQ (reference sequence). Trimming removed 1 base at V and 1 base at J, with 11 bases between. In DNA, the CDR3 is TGTGCCAGCAGCTTAGGGGGCAGCGGGGCCAAAAACATTCAGTACTTC. This gives the protein CASSLGGSGAKNIQYF. Together with reference TRBV7-9 and TRBJ2-4, the CDR3 gives the full variable domain: DTGVSQNPRHKITKRGQNVTFRCDPISEHNRLYWYRQTLGQGPEFLTYFQNEAQLEKSRLLSDRFSAERPKGSFSTLEIQRTEQGDSAMYLCASSLGGSGAKNIQYFGAGTRLSVL.

This clone was detected only once. The J gene is TRBJ2-2, the V gene TRBV28; TRBD1 aligns across 9 bases. Per germline, CDR1 MDHEN and CDR2 SYDVKM. V trimming: 8 bases; J trimming: 6 bases; junction bases outside the gene matches: 10. The CDR3 runs to 15 residues. CDR3 sequence (DNA): TGTGCCAGCCGTGGGGACAGGGTCGGATCCGGGGAGCTGTTTTTT. Residues: CASRGDRVGSGELFF.

J is TRBJ2-1 and V is TRBV11-2, with 10 bases lining up with TRBD2. With V trimmed by 5 bases and J by 4 bases, 5 bases remained unmatched. Germline V lookup: CDR1 SGHAT, CDR2 FQNNGV. The CDR3 length is 15 residues. CDR3 bases: TGTGCCAGCAGCCCGTGGACTAGCGGATACAATGAGCAGTTCTTC. Encoded protein: CASSPWTSGYNEQFF. The variable domain in full, completed from reference TRBV11-2 and TRBJ2-1, reads EAGVAQSPRYKIIEKRQSVAFWCNPISGHATLYWYQQILGQGPKLLIQFQNNGVVDDSQLPKDRFSAERLKGVDSTLKIQPAKLEDSAVYLCASSPWTSGYNEQFFGPGTRLTVL.

The J gene is TRBJ2-2, the V gene TRBV28; 14 nucleotides align to TRBD2. The CDR3 contains 17 residues. Germline V gene lookup returns CDR1 MDHEN and CDR2 SYDVKM. After removal of 5 bases from V and 6 bases from J, the junction contained 8 bases not matched to a gene. In nucleotides, the CDR3 is TGTGCCAGCAGTCAATCGGGACTAGCGGGAGACTCCGGGGAGCTGTTTTTT. This translates into CASSQSGLAGDSGELFF.

The chain recombines TRBV27 with TRBJ2-1, with no clear D. The CDR3 spans 15 residues. The ends were cut back, 6 bases at V and 8 bases at J, with 20 bases in the middle. Germline V lookup: CDR1 MNHEY, CDR2 SMNVEV (reference sequence). CDR3 nucleotides: TGTGCCAGCAGCGAAGCACGCTTAGTTTTCGATGAGCAGTTCTTC. Its translation is CASSEARLVFDEQFF.

This clone was counted between two and nine times. The chain couples TRBV15 to TRBJ1-5; no firm D call. The germline CDR1 and CDR2 sequences are LNHNV and YYDKDF (reference sequence). The V and J ends lost 3 bases and 1 base respectively, with 10 bases between them. This CDR3 has 15 amino acids. The CDR3 protein is CATSSIRRSNQPQHF. In DNA, the CDR3 is TGTGCCACCAGCAGTATAAGGAGGAGCAATCAGCCCCAGCATTTT. Based on the CDR3 plus reference TRBV15 and TRBJ1-5, the full variable domain is DAMVIQNPRYQVTQFGKPVTLSCSQTLNHNVMYWYQQKSSQAPKLLFHYYDKDFNNEADTPDNFQSRRPNTSFCFLDIRSPGLGDTAMYLCATSSIRRSNQPQHFGDGTRLSIL.

This rearrangement joins TRBV7-8 to TRBJ1-1; possibly TRBD1 for D (5 bases). There are 16 residues in the CDR3. Trimming left V 1 base short and J 6 bases short, with 18 bases between. The germline gives CDR1 SGHVS, CDR2 FQNEAQ. The CDR3 sequence is CASSLEAANLGAEAFF. For the CDR3, the DNA is TGTGCCAGCAGCTTAGAGGCCGCAAACCTGGGGGCTGAAGCTTTCTTT.

The chain joins TRBV27 to TRBJ2-1; 8 bases line up with TRBD2. The CDR3 is made up of 16 amino acids. Germline assignment: CDR1 MNHEY and CDR2 SMNVEV (reference sequence). With V trimmed by 3 bases and J by 2 bases, 6 bases remained unmatched. The CDR3 nucleotides read TGTGCCAGCAGTTTCTTGAGTAGCGGGACCTACAATGAGCAGTTCTTC. Encoded protein: CASSFLSSGTYNEQFF.